This record covers a single TCR beta chain. It has no known antigen specificity. Per-base qualities were not stored, and no clone one base away is much larger. All of the isolated RNA was reverse transcribed with the High Capacity cDNA Reverse Transcription Kit, so expressed TCRB transcripts were sequenced. Naive, central memory and regulatory T cell samples underwent deep immunoSEQ sequencing, averaging roughly 3.5 million total reads per sample. After sorted cells were lysed in RLT buffer, RNA was extracted with DNase-treated RNeasy Micro or Mini kits, with the choice depending on cell number. Each cell subset was processed on its own to prevent cross-contamination, while patient and healthy donor samples were processed together. The immunoSEQ multiplex PCR was used to amplify TCRB sequences from cDNA, yielding 87-bp fragments that span the CDR3 region. Amplicons were sequenced on the Illumina HiSeq platform. The study's own analysis went as follows. Synthetic template baselines were used to correct PCR bias computationally, reads within Hamming distance 2 were collapsed, and singletons that could not be merged were discarded. Reads were aligned against IMGT so that V, D and J genes, CDR3 length and insertions or deletions at six rearrangement sites could be assigned. Within each subset, clonotype counts were normalized to sorted cell number, after which true diversity and Gini coefficients were computed with the tcR R package. Repertoire sharing was quantified using the overlap coefficient calculated on TCRB nucleotide sequences. Out-of-frame TCRB sequences from naive cells were analyzed to stand in for the pre-selection repertoire. TCRdb re-hosts the immuneACCESS table, in-frame sequences only. Its copies lack some clones; in the studies checked, an unresolved V gene accounts for under half of them, and the cause for the rest is not known. Clonal size and the V and J genes are those of that table, whereas D and trimming came from the DNA. Within this sample are 640,000 or so clones, with over 10% of them counted one time only. In total, the top ten clones hold 0.022% of the sample.

The CDR3 covers 11 residues, taking in both the cysteine and the phenylalanine. The read is trimmed to its CDR3 DNA, 33 bases read in frame from base 1. According to the germline V gene, CDR1 reads SGHTA and CDR2 reads FQGNSA. The germline ends are 3 bases apart after V is trimmed by 2 bases and J by 4 bases. Each donor gave one peripheral blood draw, averaging approximately 0.12 L, which was collected into heparinised tubes. Using a panel that included CD45RO, CCR7, CD25, CD127, CD95 and CD27, naive, central memory, regulatory and stem cell-like memory CD4+ T cells were sorted on a BD FACSAria II. Purity was above 98% for every sorted population. PBMCs were isolated right away by Lymphoprep density gradient centrifugation and were stained directly, without culture. Samples were stained and sorted in pairs, with one healthy donor and one patient per experiment, so that batch effects were minimized.

The source of the sample is a study of beta chain features in type 1 diabetes (dated by TCRdb to 2017 to 2018). About the investigation overall: Mean age, gender distribution, total cell number and subset yield were not different between patients and healthy donors. Regulatory and stem cell-like memory subsets were isolated from only 8 patients and about eight healthy donors, whereas naive and central memory subsets came from all 30 or so donors. In the study, recently diagnosed type 1 diabetes patients and matched healthy donors were compared on the TCRB repertoires of their sorted circulating CD4+ T cell subsets. Across all samples, some 99 million sorted cells were examined, and cell number per subset correlated strongly with RNA yield.

The research as a whole found: The naive, central memory and regulatory TCRB repertoires appeared to resemble one another more closely among patients than among healthy donors. Because small numbers of individuals were included in the HLA sub-analyses, any influence of HLA type on TCRB rearrangement was left unresolved. Because cDNA was sequenced instead of genomic DNA, highly expressing activated cells could be over-represented, though the groups showed no difference in activation or CD3 levels. Shorter templates might be favored by PCR, yet because patient and control samples were amplified and corrected together, any such skew would affect both groups equally. A moderate but significant shortening of TCRB CDR3 length was observed in type 1 diabetes patients in all four CD4+ subsets. Patients with type 1 diabetes made fewer insertions and deleted more nucleotides at VDJ recombination sites, implying thymic rearrangement abnormalities.

The sequenced material came from naive CD4+ T cells from blood. The cell subset or site label here, explained by the study, means: true naive CD4+ T cells. The rearrangement combines TRBV7-2 with TRBJ2-7, with no confident D gene call. The TCR was taken from a man aged 18-30 years with type 1 diabetes. The nucleotide sequence reads TGTGCCAGCAGCTTAAAATACGAGCAGTACTTC. Its amino acids are CASSLKYEQYF.